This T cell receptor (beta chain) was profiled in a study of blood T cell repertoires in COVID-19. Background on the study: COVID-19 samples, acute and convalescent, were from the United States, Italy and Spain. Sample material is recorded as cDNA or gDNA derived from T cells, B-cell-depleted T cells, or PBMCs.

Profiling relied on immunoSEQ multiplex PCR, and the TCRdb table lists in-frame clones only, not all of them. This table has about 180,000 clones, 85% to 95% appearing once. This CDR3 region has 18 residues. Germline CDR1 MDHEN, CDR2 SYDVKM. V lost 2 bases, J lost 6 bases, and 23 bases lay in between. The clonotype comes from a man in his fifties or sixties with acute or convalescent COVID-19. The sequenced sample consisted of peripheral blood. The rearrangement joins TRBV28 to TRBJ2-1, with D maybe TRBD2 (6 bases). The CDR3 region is CASSLAPEGLRGGNEQFF. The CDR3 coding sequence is TGTGCCAGCAGTTTAGCCCCCGAGGGACTTCGAGGTGGCAATGAGCAGTTCTTC.